This T cell receptor (beta chain) is drawn from a study of neurological immune-mediated disorders. TCRdb reprocessed the 5' RACE reads via MiXCR and lists one record per CDR3 protein. The sample holds 80,000 to 100,000 distinct CDR3 sequences; 3% to 4.5% are singletons and the top ten take just under 3%. Notes on this clonotype: What it binds is not known.

The study built unsorted libraries from 2 million PBMCs kept at -80 C. Whole-study findings and limits: HTLV-1-associated myelopathy ranked highest for TCR clonal expansion and multiple sclerosis lowest, beneath healthy controls.

Per germline, CDR1 ENHRY and CDR2 SYGVKD. After removal of 9 bases from V and 8 bases from J, the junction contained 11 bases not matched to a gene. The CDR3 runs 13 residues. This clonotype originated in a woman between 45 and 65 years old with multiple sclerosis. Sequencing was carried out using PBMCs. J is TRBJ1-2 and V is TRBV10-3, with TRBD1 identical over 8 bases. DNA for the CDR3: TGTGCCATAGAGCGGGCAGGGGGCTTAGGCTACACCTTC. Its translation is CAIERAGGLGYTF.